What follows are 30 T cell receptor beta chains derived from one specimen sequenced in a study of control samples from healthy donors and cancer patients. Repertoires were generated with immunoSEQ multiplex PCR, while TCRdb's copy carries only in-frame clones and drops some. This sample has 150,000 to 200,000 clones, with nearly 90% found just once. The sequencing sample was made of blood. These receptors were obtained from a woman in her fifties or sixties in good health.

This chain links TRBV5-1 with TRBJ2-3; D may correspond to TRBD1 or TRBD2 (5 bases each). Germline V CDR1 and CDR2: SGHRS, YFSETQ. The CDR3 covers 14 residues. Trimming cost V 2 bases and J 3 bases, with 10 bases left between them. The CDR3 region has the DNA TGCGCCAGCAGCTTCGCCTGGGGGACAGATACGCAGTATTTT. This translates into CASSFAWGTDTQYF.

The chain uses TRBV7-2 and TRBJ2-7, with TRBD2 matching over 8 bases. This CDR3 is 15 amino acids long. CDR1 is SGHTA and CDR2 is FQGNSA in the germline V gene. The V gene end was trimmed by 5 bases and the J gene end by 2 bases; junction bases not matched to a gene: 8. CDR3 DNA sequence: TGTGCCAGCAGCCCGCAAAGCGGGAGTACCTACGAGCAGTACTTC. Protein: CASSPQSGSTYEQYF.

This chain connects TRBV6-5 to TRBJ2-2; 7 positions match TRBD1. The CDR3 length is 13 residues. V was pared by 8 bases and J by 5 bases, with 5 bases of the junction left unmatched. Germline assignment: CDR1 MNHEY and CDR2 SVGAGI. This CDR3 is CASFSRGTGELFF. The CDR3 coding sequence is TGTGCCAGCTTCAGCAGGGGGACCGGGGAGCTGTTTTTT.

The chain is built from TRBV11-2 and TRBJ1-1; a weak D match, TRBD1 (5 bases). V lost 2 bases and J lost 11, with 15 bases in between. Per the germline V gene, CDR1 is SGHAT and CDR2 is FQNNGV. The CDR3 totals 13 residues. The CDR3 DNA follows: TGTGCCAGCAGCTTATCTCATGGGAGGGGCGCTTTCTTT. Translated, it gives CASSLSHGRGAFF.

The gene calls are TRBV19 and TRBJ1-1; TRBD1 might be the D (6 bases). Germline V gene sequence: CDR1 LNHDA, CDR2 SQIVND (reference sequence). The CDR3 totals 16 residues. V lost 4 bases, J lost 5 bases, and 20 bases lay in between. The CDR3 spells CASSNAGFEGGTEAFF. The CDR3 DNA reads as TGTGCCAGTAGTAACGCAGGATTCGAAGGGGGTACTGAAGCTTTCTTT.

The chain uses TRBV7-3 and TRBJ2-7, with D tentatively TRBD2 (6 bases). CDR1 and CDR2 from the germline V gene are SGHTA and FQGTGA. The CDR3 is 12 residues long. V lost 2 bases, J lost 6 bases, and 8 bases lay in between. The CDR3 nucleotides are TGTGCCAGCAGCTTAGGAGGGGTCGAGCAGTACTTC. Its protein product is CASSLGGVEQYF.

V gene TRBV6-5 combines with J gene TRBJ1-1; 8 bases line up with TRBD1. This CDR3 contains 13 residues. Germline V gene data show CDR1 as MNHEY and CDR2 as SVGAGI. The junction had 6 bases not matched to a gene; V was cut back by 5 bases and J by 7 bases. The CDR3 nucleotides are TGTGCCAGCAGTCGGGACAGGAACTATGAAGCTTTCTTT. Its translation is CASSRDRNYEAFF.

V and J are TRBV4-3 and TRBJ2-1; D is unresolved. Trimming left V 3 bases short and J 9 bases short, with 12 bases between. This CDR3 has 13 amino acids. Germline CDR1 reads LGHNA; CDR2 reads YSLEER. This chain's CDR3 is CASSHTWTREQFF. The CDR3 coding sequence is TGCGCCAGCAGCCACACTTGGACCCGTGAGCAGTTCTTC.

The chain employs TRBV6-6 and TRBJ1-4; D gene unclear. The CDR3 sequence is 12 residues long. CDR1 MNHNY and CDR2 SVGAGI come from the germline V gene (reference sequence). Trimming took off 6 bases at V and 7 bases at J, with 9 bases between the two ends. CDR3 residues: CASRREGEKLFF. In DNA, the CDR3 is TGTGCCAGCAGAAGAGAGGGTGAAAAACTGTTTTTT.

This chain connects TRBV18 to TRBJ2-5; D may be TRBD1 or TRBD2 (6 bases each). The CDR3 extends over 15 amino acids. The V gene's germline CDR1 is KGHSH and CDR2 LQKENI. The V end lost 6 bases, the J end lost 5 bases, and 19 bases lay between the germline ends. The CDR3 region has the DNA TGTGCCAGCTCCACCCCTCGGGGGCGCTGGGAGACCCAGTACTTC. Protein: CASSTPRGRWETQYF.

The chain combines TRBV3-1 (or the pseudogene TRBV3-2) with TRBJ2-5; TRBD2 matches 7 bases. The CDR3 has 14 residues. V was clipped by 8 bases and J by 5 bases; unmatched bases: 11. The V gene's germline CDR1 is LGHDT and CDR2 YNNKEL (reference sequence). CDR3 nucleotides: TGTGCCAGCGAACGGCGGGGGTCAAGGGAGACCCAGTACTTC. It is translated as CASERRGSRETQYF.

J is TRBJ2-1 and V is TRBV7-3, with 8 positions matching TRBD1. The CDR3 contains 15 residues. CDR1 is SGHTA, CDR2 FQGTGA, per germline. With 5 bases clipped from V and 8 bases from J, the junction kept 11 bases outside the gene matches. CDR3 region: CASSKGQGGLHEQFF. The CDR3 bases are TGTGCCAGCAGCAAAGGACAGGGAGGATTGCATGAGCAGTTCTTC. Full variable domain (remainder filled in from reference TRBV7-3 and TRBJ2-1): GAGVSQTPSNKVTEKGKYVELRCDPISGHTALYWYRQSLGQGPEFLIYFQGTGAADDSGLPNDRFFAVRPEGSVSTLKIQRTERGDSAVYLCASSKGQGGLHEQFFGPGTRLTVL.

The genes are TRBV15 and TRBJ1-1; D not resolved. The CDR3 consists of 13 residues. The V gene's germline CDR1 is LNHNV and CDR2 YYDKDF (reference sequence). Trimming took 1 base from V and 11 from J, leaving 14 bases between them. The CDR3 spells CATSRGRSIEAFF. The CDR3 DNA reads TGTGCCACCAGCAGAGGGAGGAGTATCGAGGCTTTCTTT.

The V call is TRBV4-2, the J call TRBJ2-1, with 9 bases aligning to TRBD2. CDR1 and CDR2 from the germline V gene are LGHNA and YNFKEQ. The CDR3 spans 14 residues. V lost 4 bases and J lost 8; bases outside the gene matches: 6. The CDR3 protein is CASSPGLASYEQFF. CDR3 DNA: TGTGCCAGCAGCCCAGGACTAGCGTCCTATGAGCAGTTCTTC.

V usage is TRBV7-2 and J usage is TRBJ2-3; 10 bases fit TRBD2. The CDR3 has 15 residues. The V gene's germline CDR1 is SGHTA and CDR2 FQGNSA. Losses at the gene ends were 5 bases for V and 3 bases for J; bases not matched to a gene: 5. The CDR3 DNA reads TGTGCCAGCAGCCTGGGACTAGCGAAGACAGATACGCAGTATTTT. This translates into CASSLGLAKTDTQYF.

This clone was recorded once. CDR3 region: CASSEGQGKISYGYTF. As DNA, the CDR3 is TGCGCCAGCAGCGAGGGACAGGGCAAAATAAGCTATGGCTACACCTTC. J is TRBJ1-2 and V is TRBV5-1, with 9 bases fitting TRBD1. The length of the CDR3 is 16 residues. J lost 4 bases, V lost 4 bases, and 11 bases had no gene match. CDR1 is SGHRS and CDR2 is YFSETQ in the germline V gene. Variable domain in full (rest from reference TRBV5-1 and TRBJ1-2): KAGVTQTPRYLIKTRGQQVTLSCSPISGHRSVSWYQQTPGQGLQFLFEYFSETQRNKGNFPGRFSGRQFSNSRSEMNVSTLELGDSALYLCASSEGQGKISYGYTFGSGTRLTVV.

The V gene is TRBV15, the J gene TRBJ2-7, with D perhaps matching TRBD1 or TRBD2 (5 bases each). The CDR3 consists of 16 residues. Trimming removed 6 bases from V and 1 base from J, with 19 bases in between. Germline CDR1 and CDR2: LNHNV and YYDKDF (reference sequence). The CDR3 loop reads CATSPTPGRPSYEQYF. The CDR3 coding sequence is TGTGCCACCAGTCCAACTCCGGGACGGCCTTCCTACGAGCAGTACTTC.

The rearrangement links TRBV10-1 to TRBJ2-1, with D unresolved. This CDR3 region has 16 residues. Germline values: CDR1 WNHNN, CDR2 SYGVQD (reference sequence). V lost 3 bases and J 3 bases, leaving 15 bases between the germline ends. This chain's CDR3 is CASSDHALKDYNEQFF. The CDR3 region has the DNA TGCGCCAGCAGTGACCACGCGCTTAAGGACTACAATGAGCAGTTCTTC.

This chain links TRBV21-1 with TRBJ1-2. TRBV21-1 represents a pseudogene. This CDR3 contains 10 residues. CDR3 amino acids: CASRSEGYTF. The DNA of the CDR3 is TGTGCCAGCAGGTCGGAAGGCTACACCTTC.

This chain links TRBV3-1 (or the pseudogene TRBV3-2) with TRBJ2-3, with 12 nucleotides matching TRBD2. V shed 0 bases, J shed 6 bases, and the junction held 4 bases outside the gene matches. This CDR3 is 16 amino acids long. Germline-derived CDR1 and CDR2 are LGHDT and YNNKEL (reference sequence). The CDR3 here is CASSQDLAGGPDTQYF. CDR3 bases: TGTGCCAGCAGCCAAGATCTAGCGGGGGGGCCGGATACGCAGTATTTT.

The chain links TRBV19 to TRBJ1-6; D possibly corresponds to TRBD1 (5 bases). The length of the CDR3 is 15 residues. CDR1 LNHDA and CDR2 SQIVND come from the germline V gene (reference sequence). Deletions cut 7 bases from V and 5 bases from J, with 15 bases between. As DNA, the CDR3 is TGTGCCAGTAAGGCCCGGGACGGGGATAATTCACCCCTCCACTTT. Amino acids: CASKARDGDNSPLHF.

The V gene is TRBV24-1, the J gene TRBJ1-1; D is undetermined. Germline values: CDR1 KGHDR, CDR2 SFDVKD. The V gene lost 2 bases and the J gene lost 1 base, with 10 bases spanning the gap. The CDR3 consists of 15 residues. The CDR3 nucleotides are TGTGCCACCAGTGATTCTACAGTGACGAACACTGAAGCTTTCTTT. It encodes CATSDSTVTNTEAFF.

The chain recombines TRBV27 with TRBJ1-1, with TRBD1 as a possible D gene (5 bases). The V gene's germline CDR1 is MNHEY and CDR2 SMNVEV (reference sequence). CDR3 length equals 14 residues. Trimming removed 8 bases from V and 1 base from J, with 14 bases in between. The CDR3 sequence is CASYRGRPNTEAFF. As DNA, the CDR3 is TGTGCCAGCTACCGGGGACGACCGAACACTGAAGCTTTCTTT.

The CDR3 is CATDRGLYGGNQPQHF. The CDR3 nucleotides read TGTGCCACTGACAGGGGGCTCTACGGTGGCAATCAGCCCCAGCATTTT. The V and J genes are TRBV19 and TRBJ1-5; 10 bases fit TRBD1. The J segment lost 2 bases and the V segment lost 10 bases, leaving 11 bases of the junction unmatched. The CDR3 is 16 residues long. CDR1 is LNHDA and CDR2 is SQIVND in the germline V gene (reference sequence).

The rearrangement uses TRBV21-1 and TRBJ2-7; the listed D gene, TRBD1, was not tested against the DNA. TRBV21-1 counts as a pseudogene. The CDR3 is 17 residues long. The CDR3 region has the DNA TGTGCCAGCAGCAAAGCGCTTTCCGACAGGGGGTCCGGCGAGCAGTACTTC. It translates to CASSKALSDRGSGEQYF.

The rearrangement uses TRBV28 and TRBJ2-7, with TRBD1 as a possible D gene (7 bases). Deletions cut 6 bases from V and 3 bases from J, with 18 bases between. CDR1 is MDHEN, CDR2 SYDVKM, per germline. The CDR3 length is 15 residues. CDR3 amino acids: CASSLTGDFGYEQYF. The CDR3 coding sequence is TGTGCCAGCAGCCTCACAGGGGACTTTGGCTACGAGCAGTACTTC.

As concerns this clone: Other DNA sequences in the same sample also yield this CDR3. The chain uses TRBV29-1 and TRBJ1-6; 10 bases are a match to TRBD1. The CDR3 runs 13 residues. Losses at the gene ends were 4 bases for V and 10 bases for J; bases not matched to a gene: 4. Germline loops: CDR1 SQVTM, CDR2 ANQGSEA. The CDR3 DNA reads TGCAGCGTTGGGACAGGGGGTAACTCACCCCTCCACTTT. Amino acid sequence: CSVGTGGNSPLHF.

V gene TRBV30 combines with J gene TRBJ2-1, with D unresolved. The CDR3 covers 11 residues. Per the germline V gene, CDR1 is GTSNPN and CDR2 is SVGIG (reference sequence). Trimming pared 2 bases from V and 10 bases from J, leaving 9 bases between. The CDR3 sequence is CAWSRDIEQFF. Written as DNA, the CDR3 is TGTGCCTGGAGTAGGGATATAGAGCAGTTCTTC.

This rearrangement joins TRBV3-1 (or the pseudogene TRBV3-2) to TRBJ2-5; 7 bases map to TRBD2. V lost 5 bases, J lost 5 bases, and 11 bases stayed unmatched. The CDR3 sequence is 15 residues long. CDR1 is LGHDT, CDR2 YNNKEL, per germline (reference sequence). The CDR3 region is CASSKRGPPGETQYF. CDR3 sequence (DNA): TGTGCCAGCAGCAAGCGGGGTCCCCCGGGCGAGACCCAGTACTTC.

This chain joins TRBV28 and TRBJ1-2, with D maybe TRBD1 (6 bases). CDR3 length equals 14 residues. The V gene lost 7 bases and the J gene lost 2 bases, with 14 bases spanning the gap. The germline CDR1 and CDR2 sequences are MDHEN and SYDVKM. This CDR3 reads CASTEQGPNYGYTF. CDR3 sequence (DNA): TGTGCCAGCACTGAACAGGGTCCAAACTATGGCTACACCTTC.